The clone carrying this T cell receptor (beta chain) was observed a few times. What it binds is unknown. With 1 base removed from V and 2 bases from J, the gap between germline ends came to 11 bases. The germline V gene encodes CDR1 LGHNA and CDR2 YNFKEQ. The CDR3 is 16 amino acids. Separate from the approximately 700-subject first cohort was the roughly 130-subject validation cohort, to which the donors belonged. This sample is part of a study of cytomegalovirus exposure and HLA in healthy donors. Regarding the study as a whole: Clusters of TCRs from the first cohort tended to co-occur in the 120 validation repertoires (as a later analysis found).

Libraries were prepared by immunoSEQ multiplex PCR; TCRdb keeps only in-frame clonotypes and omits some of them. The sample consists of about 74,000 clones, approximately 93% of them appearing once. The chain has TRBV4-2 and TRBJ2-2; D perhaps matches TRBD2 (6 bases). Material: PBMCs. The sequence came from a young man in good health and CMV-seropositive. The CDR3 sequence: CASSQARDTNTGELFF. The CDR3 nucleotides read TGTGCCAGCAGCCAAGCGCGGGATACTAACACCGGGGAGCTGTTTTTT.